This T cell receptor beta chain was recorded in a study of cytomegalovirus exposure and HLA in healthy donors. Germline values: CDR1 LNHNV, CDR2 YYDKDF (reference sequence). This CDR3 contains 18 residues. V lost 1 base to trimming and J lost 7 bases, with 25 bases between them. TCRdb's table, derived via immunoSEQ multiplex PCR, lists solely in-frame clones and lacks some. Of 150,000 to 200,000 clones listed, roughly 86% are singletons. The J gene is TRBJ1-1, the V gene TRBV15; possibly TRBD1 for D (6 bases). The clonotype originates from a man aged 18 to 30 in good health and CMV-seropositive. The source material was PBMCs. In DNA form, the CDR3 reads TGTGCCACCAGCAGAGGAGGGCCCCTCCGTTCTGAGGGGGATGAAGCTTTCTTT. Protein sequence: CATSRGGPLRSEGDEAFF.